Sequencing of this T cell receptor beta chain was carried out in a study of identifying expanded T cells in peripheral blood (dated by TCRdb to the late 2010s). A note on the overall study: Technical replicates were generated by sequencing separate aliquots of the same genomic DNA pool, with four replicates compared pairwise.

On the study overall, not on this receptor specifically: The authors expected biological variance in healthy repertoires might increase further over much longer intervals such as months to years. The binomial model flagged about 1.2 differentially abundant clones between technical replicates, compared with about 16 over about two weeks and approximately 18 over around four weeks. Across all healthy-donor time intervals, the beta-binomial model significantly cut both the number of clones called differentially abundant and the false-positive rate. For all healthy donors, the variance in clone template counts between two-week samples rose significantly as total template count increased.

As concerns this clone: The antigen it binds to is not known. The sample holds no much larger clone one base away, and base qualities are not on file.

No immune events, such as infections, were documented for the healthy donors during the collection period. Healthy-donor blood repertoires served as a training cohort to calibrate time-dependent variance in a beta-binomial model of T-cell clone differential abundance. The training cohort comprised roughly ten healthy donors, 3 female and 7 male. On average the donors were around 45 years old, and their ages spanned roughly 29 to 64 years. Whole blood was collected from each healthy donor at three time points spaced approximately 2 weeks apart and obtained from a commercial supplier. Genomic DNA was extracted from unsorted whole blood for immunosequencing. TCRbeta CDR3 regions were profiled with the immunoSEQ Assay using bias-controlled multiplex PCR amplification of genomic DNA. The paper's data handling went like this. To quantify the absolute abundance of each unique TCRbeta CDR3 region, the sequences were collapsed and filtered. Differential abundance was tested with a binomial (Fisher-equivalent) model and with a beta-binomial model adding time-dependent variance fitted from healthy donors. Clones with fewer than 5 combined templates were removed, and differential abundance was called for clones with a Benjamini-Hochberg FDR below 0.01. Using the form v = (b*log(k)+a)^2, the beta-binomial variance was modeled as a function of the total template count across the two samples. This is the immuneACCESS table as TCRdb keeps it, with only in-frame sequences that have V and J called. A part of the clones is gone; compared with another copy, unresolved V genes explain less than half, and the rest is unexplained. The V and J calls and clone size were taken over from that table, and D and trimming were inferred from the DNA. The sample profile shows about 78,000 clones; around four fifths of them were found once. In total, the top ten clones hold about 18% of the sample.

The sample was blood. This receptor was identified in a person aged 18 to 75 in good health.

Read as DNA, the sequence is TGCGCCAGCAGCCAAGACCCCCCTGCTAGCGGGAGGGCTAGCACAGATACGCAGTATTTT. Translated, it reads CASSQDPPASGRASTDTQYF. The sequence is built from TRBV4-1 and TRBJ2-3; the central 12 bases match TRBD2. The germline V gene gives CDR1 as MGHRA and CDR2 as YSYEKL. V is pruned by 0 bases and J by 0 bases, leaving 10 bases of the junction without a gene match. The CDR3 covers 20 residues, taking in both the cysteine and the phenylalanine. Left in the record is the CDR3 DNA by itself, 60 bases read in frame from the first base.